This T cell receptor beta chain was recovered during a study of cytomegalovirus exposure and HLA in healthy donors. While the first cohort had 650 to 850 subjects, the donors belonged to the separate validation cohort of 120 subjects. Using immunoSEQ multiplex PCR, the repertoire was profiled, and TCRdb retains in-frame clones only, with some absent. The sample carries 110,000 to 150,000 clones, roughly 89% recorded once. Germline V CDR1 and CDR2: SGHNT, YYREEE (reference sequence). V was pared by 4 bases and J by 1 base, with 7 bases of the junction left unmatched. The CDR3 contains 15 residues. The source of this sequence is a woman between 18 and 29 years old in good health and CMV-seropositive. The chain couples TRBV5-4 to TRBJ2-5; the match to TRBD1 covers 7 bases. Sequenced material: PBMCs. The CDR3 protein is CASSTRQGTQETQYF. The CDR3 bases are TGTGCCAGCAGCACCCGACAGGGCACCCAAGAGACCCAGTACTTC.